This TCR beta chain was captured in a study of spatial heterogeneity in lung cancer. The study, taken as a whole, reports: Counts of expanded intratumoral alpha and beta TCRs tracked tumor mutation counts.

By share, this clonotype counts as medium-sized (0.01 to 0.1%). Its specificity is not known. This beta chain is a stray read from a library made for alpha chains; its abundance is not meaningful. Time point here: sample taken at primary tumor resection. The approximately 67 donors had untreated early-stage non-small cell lung cancer. No cells were sorted before sequencing. The whole RNA sequenced was extracted from tumor, nontumor lung or frozen PBMC. A distinct unique molecular identifier was carried by each TCR cDNA molecule. TCRdb itself ran the 5' RACE reads through MiXCR, one entry per CDR3 protein. Of a few thousand distinct CDR3 sequences listed, about 35% are singletons. The J segment lost 3 bases and the V segment lost 1 base, leaving 12 bases of the junction unmatched. The length of the CDR3 is 20 residues. Germline values: CDR1 LGHNA, CDR2 YNFKEQ.

The material was lung tumor tissue, obtained at surgery. The chain is built from TRBV4-2 and TRBJ2-3, with 14 positions matching TRBD2. The sequence came from a male donor with early-stage non-small cell lung cancer. The CDR3 sequence is CASSQAPEWTSGRPTDTQYF. CDR3 nucleotides: TGTGCCAGCAGCCAAGCCCCTGAGTGGACTAGCGGGAGGCCTACAGATACGCAGTATTTT.